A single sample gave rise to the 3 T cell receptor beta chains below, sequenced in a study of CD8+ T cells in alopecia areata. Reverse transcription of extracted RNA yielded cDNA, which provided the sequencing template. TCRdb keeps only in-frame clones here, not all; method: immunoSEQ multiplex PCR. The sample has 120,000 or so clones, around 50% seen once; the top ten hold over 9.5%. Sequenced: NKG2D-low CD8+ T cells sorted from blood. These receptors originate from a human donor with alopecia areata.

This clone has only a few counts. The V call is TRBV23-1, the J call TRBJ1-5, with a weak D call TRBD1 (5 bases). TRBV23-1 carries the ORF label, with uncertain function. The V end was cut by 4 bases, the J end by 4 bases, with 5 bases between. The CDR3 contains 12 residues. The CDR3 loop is CASSRQNQPQHF. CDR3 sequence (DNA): TGCGCCAGCAGTCGACAGAATCAGCCCCAGCATTTT.

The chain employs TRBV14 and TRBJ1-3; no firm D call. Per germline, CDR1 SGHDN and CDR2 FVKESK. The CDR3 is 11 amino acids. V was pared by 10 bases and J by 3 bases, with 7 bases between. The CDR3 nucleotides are TGTGCCACCCGGTTTGGAAACACCATATATTTT. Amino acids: CATRFGNTIYF.

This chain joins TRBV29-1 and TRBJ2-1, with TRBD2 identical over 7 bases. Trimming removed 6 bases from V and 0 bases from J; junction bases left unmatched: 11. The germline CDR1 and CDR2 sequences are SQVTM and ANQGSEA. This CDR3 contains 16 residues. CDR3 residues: CSVGPSGLSSYNEQFF. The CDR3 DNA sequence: TGCAGCGTGGGGCCTAGCGGACTTAGCTCCTACAATGAGCAGTTCTTC.